This TCR beta chain was sequenced during a study of blood T cell repertoires in COVID-19. Whole-study context: The United States, Italy and Spain provided the acute and convalescent COVID-19 samples. Nucleic acid was either cDNA or gDNA, and it came from T cells, B-cell-depleted T cells, or PBMCs.

This CDR3 has 16 residues. V dropped 3 bases and J dropped 9; count of bases not matched to a gene: 12. Germline V lookup: CDR1 LGHDT, CDR2 YNNKEL (reference sequence). The table came from immunoSEQ multiplex PCR; TCRdb's copy has only in-frame clones and leaves some out. The table records about 190,000 clones, about 85% of them present only once. Sequencing was carried out using peripheral blood. The chain is built from TRBV3-1 (or the pseudogene TRBV3-2) and TRBJ2-4; 9 bases match TRBD2. This receptor was taken from a human donor in a cohort sampled during active COVID-19. CDR3 in amino acids: CASSHRIAGVLVIQYF. For the CDR3, the DNA is TGTGCCAGCAGCCATCGGATAGCGGGGGTTTTAGTCATTCAGTACTTC.